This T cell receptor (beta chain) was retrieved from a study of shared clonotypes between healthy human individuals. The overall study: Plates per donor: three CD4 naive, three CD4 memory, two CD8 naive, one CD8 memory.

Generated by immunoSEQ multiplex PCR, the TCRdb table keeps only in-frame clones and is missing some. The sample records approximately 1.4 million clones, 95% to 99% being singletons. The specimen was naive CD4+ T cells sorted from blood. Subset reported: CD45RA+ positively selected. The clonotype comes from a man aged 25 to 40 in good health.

The CDR3 loop reads CASSIQGAWTGELFF. CDR3 bases: TGTGCCAGTAGTATACAGGGGGCATGGACCGGGGAGCTGTTTTTT. The chain uses TRBV19 and TRBJ2-2, with 8 nucleotides matching TRBD1. After removal of 2 bases from V and 5 bases from J, the junction contained 4 bases not matched to a gene. Per germline, CDR1 LNHDA and CDR2 SQIVND (reference sequence). The CDR3 sequence is 15 residues long.